Listed below are T cell receptor beta chains from one sample, sequenced in a study of human T cells and chemical hapten exposure. MiXCR was run by TCRdb on the RACE reads, yielding one entry per CDR3 protein. The data contain 380,000 or so distinct CDR3 sequences, nearly 5% of them seen just once; the ten biggest clones take up approximately 2.3%. The material sequenced was whole blood, taken in connection with sensitization to the hapten diphenylcyclopropenone (DPC). Every receptor here comes from a woman aged 45-59 years with alopecia areata. Some clones in this sample may be carry-over from other donors' samples. CDR3s include the opening cysteine and the closing phenylalanine or tryptophan. A D gene is named only where the DNA matches it firmly. Clone size is stated in some rows and not others, as once, few, many or a class when expanded.

clone_size	d_call	v_call	j_call	cdr3_aa	cdr3_nt
many	.	TRBV4-1	TRBJ2-3	CASSHFGARLDTDTQYF	TGCGCCAGCAGCCACTTCGGAGCGAGACTGGACACAGATACGCAGTATTTT
many	.	TRBV28	TRBJ2-5	CASSLSPAQETQYF	TGTGCCAGCAGTTTATCGCCAGCACAAGAGACCCAGTACTTC
many	.	TRBV7-8	TRBJ1-1	CASSLDSLIEAFF	TGTGCCAGCAGCTTAGACAGTCTAATTGAAGCTTTCTTT
.	TRBD1	TRBV12-3/TRBV12-4	TRBJ2-1	CASRQGASEQFF	TGTGCCAGCAGACAGGGGGCGAGTGAGCAGTTCTTC
.	.	TRBV5-6	TRBJ1-2	CASSDGRFDGYTF	TGTGCCAGCAGCGACGGACGTTTCGATGGCTACACCTTC
.	TRBD1	TRBV27	TRBJ1-2	CASSFGQGANYGYTF	TGTGCCAGCAGTTTCGGGCAGGGGGCTAACTATGGCTACACCTTC
many	TRBD2	TRBV9	TRBJ2-3	CASSVAGLAGAPDTQYF	TGTGCCAGCAGCGTAGCAGGACTAGCGGGGGCCCCAGATACGCAGTATTTT
many	.	TRBV7-6	TRBJ2-6	CASSFNPGSGANVLTF	TGTGCCAGCAGCTTTAATCCCGGATCTGGGGCCAACGTCCTGACTTTC
many	.	TRBV7-9	TRBJ1-1	CASSLYTADTEAFF	TGTGCCAGCAGCTTATACACAGCAGACACTGAAGCTTTCTTT
.	.	TRBV7-2	TRBJ2-7	CASSLARWAPVDEQYF	TGTGCCAGCAGCTTAGCGCGCTGGGCTCCCGTTGACGAGCAGTACTTC
.	TRBD2	TRBV27	TRBJ2-1	CASSSGGGPGSEQFF	TGTGCCAGCAGTTCCGGGGGAGGGCCGGGGAGTGAGCAGTTCTTC
many	TRBD2	TRBV3-1	TRBJ2-3	CASSPPTAGGTDTQYF	TGTGCCAGCAGCCCCCCCACCGCGGGGGGCACAGATACGCAGTATTTT
few	.	TRBV29-1	TRBJ1-2	CSVVGQHYGYTF	TGCAGCGTTGTTGGACAGCACTATGGCTACACCTTC
many	.	TRBV29-1	TRBJ1-6	CSVGRVSPLHF	TGCAGCGTTGGCCGGGTTTCACCCCTCCACTTT
many	.	TRBV7-2	TRBJ1-2	CASFRAQGPIGYTF	TGTGCCAGCTTCCGAGCCCAGGGGCCTATTGGCTACACCTTC
many	.	TRBV10-3	TRBJ2-7	CASAGGTYEQYF	TGTGCCAGCGCTGGGGGGACCTACGAGCAGTACTTC
many	.	TRBV7-9	TRBJ2-5	CASSRASRMETQYF	TGTGCCAGCTCTCGGGCCTCCCGGATGGAGACCCAGTACTTC
once	TRBD1	TRBV5-1	TRBJ2-7	CASSPGTGPTYEQYF	TGCGCCAGCAGTCCCGGGACAGGGCCCACCTACGAGCAGTACTTC
.	TRBD2	TRBV5-1	TRBJ2-3	CASRGPLAADTQYF	TGCGCCAGCAGGGGCCCCCTAGCGGCAGATACGCAGTATTTT
many	TRBD2	TRBV5-1	TRBJ2-5	CASSLGAGGPEETQYF	TGCGCCAGCAGCTTGGGAGCGGGGGGGCCGGAGGAGACCCAGTACTTC
many	.	TRBV10-2	TRBJ1-5	CATGGNQPQHF	TGCGCCACCGGTGGCAATCAGCCCCAGCATTTT
few	.	TRBV28	TRBJ2-6	CASSFAGRPLSGANVLTF	TGTGCCAGCAGTTTCGCGGGCAGGCCCCTCTCTGGGGCCAACGTCCTGACTTTC